The clone carrying this TCR beta chain came up a few times. Its antigen is unidentified. Both CD4+ and CD8+ T cells were separated by sorting PBMCs. After removal of 5 bases from V and 6 bases from J, the junction contained 9 bases not matched to a gene. This CDR3 has 14 amino acids. Germline V CDR1 and CDR2: SEHNR, FQNEAQ (reference sequence). This sample stems from a study of CD8+ T cells in alopecia areata. Extraction of RNA preceded its reverse transcription into cDNA, which served as the sequencing template. Clones were read by immunoSEQ multiplex PCR, and TCRdb kept only the in-frame ones, dropping some. The sample includes approximately 150,000 clones, around 57% of them seen just once. Study-wide points: Scalp repertoires also include resident alphabeta T cells from normal skin. In patients, TCRs were shared less clearly than in mice, and HLA may possibly be involved. Clonality exceeded that of normal scalp in lesional scalp, most notably in alopecia totalis/universalis.

This receptor was identified in a human donor in good health. This rearrangement joins TRBV7-9 to TRBJ1-2, with 7 bases that match TRBD1. Sample: CD4+ T cells sorted from blood. The CDR3 DNA reads TGTGCCAGCAGCAGGGGGCGGGCAGTCGATGGCTACACCTTC. It is translated as CASSRGRAVDGYTF.